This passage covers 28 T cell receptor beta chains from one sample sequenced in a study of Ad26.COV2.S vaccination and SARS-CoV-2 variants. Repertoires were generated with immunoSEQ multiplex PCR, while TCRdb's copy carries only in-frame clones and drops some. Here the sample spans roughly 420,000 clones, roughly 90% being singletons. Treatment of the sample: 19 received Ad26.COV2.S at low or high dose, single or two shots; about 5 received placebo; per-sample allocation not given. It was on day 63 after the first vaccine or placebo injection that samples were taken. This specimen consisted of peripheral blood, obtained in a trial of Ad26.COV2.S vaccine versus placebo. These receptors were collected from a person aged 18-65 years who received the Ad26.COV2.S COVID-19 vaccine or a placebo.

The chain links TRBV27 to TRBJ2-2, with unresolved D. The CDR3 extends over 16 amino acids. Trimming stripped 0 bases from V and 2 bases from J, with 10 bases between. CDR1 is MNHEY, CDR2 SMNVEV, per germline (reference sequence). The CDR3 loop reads CASSLSAGPNTGELFF. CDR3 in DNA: TGTGCCAGCAGTTTATCGGCAGGACCAAACACCGGGGAGCTGTTTTTT.

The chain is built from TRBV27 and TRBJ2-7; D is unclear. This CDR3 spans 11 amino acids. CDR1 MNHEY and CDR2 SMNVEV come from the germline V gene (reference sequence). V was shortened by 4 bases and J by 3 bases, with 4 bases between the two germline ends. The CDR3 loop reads CASSSHYEQYF. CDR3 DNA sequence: TGTGCCAGCAGTTCCCACTACGAGCAGTACTTC.

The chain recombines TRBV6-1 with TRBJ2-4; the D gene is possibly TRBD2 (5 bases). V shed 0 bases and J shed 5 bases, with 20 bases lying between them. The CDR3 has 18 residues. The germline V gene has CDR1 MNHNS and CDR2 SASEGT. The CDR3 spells CASSEAGWSSRRENIQYF. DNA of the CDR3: TGTGCCAGCAGTGAAGCGGGCTGGTCTAGTCGGCGGGAAAACATTCAGTACTTC.

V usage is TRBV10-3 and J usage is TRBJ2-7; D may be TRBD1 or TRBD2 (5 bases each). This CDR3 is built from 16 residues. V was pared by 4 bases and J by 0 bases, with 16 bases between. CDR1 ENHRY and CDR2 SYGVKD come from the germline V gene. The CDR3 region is CAISVTGGGNSYEQYF. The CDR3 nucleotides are TGTGCCATCAGTGTCACCGGTGGGGGAAACTCCTACGAGCAGTACTTC.

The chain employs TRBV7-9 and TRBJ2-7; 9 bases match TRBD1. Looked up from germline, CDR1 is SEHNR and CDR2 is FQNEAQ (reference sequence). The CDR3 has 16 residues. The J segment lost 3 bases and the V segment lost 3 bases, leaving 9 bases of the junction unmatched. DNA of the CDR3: TGTGCCAGCAGCTTTACTACCGGGACAGGGCTCTACGAGCAGTACTTC. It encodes CASSFTTGTGLYEQYF.

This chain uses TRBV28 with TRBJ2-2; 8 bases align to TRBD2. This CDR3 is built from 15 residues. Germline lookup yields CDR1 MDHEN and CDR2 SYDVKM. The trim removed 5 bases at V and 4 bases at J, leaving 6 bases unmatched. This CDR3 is CASSPRGGPTGELFF. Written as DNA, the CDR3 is TGTGCCAGCAGTCCCCGCGGGGGGCCCACCGGGGAGCTGTTTTTT.

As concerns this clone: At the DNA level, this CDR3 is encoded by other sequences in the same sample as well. Written as DNA, the CDR3 is TGCGCCAGCAGCTTCTCGGGAGAAGAGACCCAGTACTTC. This encodes CASSFSGEETQYF. This chain connects TRBV5-1 to TRBJ2-5, with D possibly matching TRBD2 (6 bases). CDR1 and CDR2 from the germline V gene are SGHRS and YFSETQ. The V gene lost 2 bases and the J gene lost 3 bases, with 8 bases spanning the gap. The CDR3 spans 13 residues.

Written as DNA, the CDR3 is TGCGCCAGCAGCCCTCGGACTAGCGGGGTTGAGAAGACCCAGTACTTC. It codes for CASSPRTSGVEKTQYF. The chain couples TRBV4-1 to TRBJ2-5; 12 nucleotides agree with TRBD2. Unmatched junction bases numbered 9, after V lost 4 bases and J lost 6 bases. Per germline, CDR1 MGHRA and CDR2 YSYEKL. The CDR3 sequence is 16 residues long.

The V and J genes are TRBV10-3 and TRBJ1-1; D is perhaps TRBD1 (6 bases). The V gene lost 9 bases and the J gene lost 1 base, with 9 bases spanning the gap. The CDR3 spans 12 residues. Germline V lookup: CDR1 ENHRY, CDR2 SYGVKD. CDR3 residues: CAIKDRNTEAFF. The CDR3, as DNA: TGTGCCATAAAGGACAGGAACACTGAAGCTTTCTTT.

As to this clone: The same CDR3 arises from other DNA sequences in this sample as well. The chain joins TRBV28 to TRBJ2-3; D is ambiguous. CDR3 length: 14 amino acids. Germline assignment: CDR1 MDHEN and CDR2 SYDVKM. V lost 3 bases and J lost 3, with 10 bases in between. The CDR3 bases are TGTGCCAGCAGTTTTTTGGGCAGGACAGATACGCAGTATTTT. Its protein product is CASSFLGRTDTQYF. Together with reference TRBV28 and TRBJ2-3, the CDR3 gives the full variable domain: DVKVTQSSRYLVKRTGEKVFLECVQDMDHENMFWYRQDPGLGLRLIYFSYDVKMKEKGDIPEGYSVSREKKERFSLILESASTNQTSMYLCASSFLGRTDTQYFGPGTRLTVL.

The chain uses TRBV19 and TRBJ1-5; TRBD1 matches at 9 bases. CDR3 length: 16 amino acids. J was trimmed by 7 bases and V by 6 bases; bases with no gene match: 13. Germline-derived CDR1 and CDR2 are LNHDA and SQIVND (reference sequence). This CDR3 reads CASSSPRTGARQPQHF. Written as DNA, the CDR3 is TGTGCCAGTAGCAGCCCAAGGACAGGGGCTCGACAGCCCCAGCATTTT.

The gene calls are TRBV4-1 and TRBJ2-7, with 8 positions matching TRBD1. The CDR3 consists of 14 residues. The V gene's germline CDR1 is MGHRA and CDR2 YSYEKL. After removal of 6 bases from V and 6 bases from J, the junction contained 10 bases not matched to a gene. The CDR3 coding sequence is TGCGCCAGCAGTCAAAAGACAGGGGTGACCGAGCAGTACTTC. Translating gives CASSQKTGVTEQYF.

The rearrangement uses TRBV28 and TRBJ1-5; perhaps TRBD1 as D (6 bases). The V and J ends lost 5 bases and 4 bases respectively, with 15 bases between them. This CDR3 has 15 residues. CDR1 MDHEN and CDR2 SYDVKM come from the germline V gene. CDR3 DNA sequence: TGTGCCAGCAGTACGGCCGGGACACAGAATCAGCCCCAGCATTTT. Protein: CASSTAGTQNQPQHF.

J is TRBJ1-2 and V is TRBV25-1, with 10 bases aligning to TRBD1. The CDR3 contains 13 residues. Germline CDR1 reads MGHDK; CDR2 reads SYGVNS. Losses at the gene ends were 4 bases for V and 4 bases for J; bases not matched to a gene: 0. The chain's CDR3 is CASSGTGGYGYTF. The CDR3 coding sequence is TGTGCCAGCAGTGGGACAGGGGGCTATGGCTACACCTTC.

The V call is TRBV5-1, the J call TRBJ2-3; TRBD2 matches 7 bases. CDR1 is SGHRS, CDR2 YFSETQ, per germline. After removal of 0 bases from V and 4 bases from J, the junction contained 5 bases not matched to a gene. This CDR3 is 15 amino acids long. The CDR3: CASSLAWTRADTQYF. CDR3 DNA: TGCGCCAGCAGCTTGGCCTGGACTAGGGCAGATACGCAGTATTTT.

CDR3 in DNA: TGTGCCATCAGTGAAACGGAGAATGAAAAACTGTTTTTT. This codes for CAISETENEKLFF. The chain couples TRBV10-3 to TRBJ1-4; no definite D call. The V end lost 3 bases, the J end lost 5 bases, and 7 bases lay between the germline ends. CDR3 length: 13 residues. Per germline, CDR1 ENHRY and CDR2 SYGVKD.

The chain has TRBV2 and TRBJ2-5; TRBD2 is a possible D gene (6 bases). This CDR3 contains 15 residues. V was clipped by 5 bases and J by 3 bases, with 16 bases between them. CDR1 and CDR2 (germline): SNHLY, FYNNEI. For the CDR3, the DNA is TGTGCCAGCAGTTTATTAGGACTACCGAAAGAGACCCAGTACTTC. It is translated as CASSLLGLPKETQYF.

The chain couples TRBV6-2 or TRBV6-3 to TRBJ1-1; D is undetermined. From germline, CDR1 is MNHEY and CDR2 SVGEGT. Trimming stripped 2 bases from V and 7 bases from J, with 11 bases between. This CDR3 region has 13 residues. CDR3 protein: CASSYAFGGEAFF. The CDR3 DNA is TGTGCCAGCAGTTACGCTTTTGGTGGTGAAGCTTTCTTT.

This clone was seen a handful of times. The CDR3 region has the DNA TGTGCCAGCAGCTTGGGTCCAGGGGCCGGTTCACCCCTCCACTTT. Protein: CASSLGPGAGSPLHF. The chain couples TRBV5-5 to TRBJ1-6; weak D call: TRBD1 (6 bases). Germline CDR1 reads SGHKS; CDR2 reads YYEKEE (reference sequence). With 0 bases removed from V and 9 bases from J, the gap between germline ends came to 13 bases. This CDR3 is built from 15 residues.

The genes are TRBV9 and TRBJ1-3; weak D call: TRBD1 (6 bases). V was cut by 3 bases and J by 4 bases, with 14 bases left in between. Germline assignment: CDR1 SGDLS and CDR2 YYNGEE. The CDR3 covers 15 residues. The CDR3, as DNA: TGTGCCAGCAGCGAAGGACAGAGCCCCGGAAACACCATATATTTT. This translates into CASSEGQSPGNTIYF.

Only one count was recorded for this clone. The CDR3 bases are TGTGCCATCAGTGAGTCCCACGAGCAGTACTTC. It specifies CAISESHEQYF. The genes are TRBV10-3 and TRBJ2-7; the D is unclear. Trimming removed 0 bases at V and 5 bases at J, with 2 bases between. The CDR3 contains 11 residues. Germline values: CDR1 ENHRY, CDR2 SYGVKD.

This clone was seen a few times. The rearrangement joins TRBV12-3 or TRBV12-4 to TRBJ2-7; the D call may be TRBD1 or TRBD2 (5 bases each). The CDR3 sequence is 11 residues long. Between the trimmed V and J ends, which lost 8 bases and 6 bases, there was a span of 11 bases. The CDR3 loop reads CASGEGFEQYF. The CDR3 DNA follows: TGTGCCAGCGGAGAGGGGTTCGAGCAGTACTTC.

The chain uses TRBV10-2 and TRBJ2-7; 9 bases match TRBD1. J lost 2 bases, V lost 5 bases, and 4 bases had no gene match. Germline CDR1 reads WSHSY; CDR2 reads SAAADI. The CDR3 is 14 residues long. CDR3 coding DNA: TGCGCCAGCAGTAAAGACAGGGGGGCCTACGAGCAGTACTTC. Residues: CASSKDRGAYEQYF.

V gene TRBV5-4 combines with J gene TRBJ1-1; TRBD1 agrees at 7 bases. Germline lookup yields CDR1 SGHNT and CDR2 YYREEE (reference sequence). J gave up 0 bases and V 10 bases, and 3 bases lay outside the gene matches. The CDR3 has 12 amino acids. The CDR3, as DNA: TGTGCCTCACAGGGGATGAACACTGAAGCTTTCTTT. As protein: CASQGMNTEAFF.

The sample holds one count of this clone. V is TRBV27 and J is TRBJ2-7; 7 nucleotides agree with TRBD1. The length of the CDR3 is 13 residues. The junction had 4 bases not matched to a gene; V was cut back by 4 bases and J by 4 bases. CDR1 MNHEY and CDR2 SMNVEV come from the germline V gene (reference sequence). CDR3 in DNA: TGTGCCAGCAGTTCCCGACAGGGTTACGAGCAGTACTTC. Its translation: CASSSRQGYEQYF.

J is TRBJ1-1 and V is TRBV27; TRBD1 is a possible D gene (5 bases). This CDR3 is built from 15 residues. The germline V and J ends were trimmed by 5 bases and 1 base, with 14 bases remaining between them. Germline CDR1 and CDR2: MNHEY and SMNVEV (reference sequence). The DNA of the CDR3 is TGTGCCAGCAGTCTCGGGGGGTTTGGGAACACTGAAGCTTTCTTT. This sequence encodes CASSLGGFGNTEAFF.

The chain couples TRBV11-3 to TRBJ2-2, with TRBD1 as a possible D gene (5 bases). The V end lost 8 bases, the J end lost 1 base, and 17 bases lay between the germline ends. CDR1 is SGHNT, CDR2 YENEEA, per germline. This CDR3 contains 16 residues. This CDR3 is CASQDSSHLNTGELFF. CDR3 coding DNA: TGTGCCAGCCAAGACAGTTCCCACCTGAACACCGGGGAGCTGTTTTTT.

CDR3 loop: CASSPGTLYEQYF. The DNA of the CDR3 is TGTGCCAGTAGTCCCGGGACCCTCTACGAGCAGTACTTC. This chain links TRBV19 with TRBJ2-7; D is possibly TRBD1 or TRBD2 (5 bases each). This CDR3 spans 13 amino acids. V was shortened by 5 bases and J by 3 bases, with 11 bases between the two germline ends. Germline CDR1 LNHDA, CDR2 SQIVND (reference sequence).